This entry features one T cell receptor beta chain sequence. This CDR3 comprises 14 residues. Germline V gene lookup returns CDR1 SEHNR and CDR2 FQNEAQ (reference sequence). Deletions cut 3 bases from V and 3 bases from J, with 6 bases between. Profiling relied on immunoSEQ multiplex PCR, and the TCRdb table lists in-frame clones only, not all of them. The table includes about 240,000 clones, around four fifths detected once. The data were taken from a study of blood T cell repertoires in COVID-19. The specimen sequenced was peripheral blood. The sequence was obtained from an older woman with active or convalescent COVID-19. The chain employs TRBV7-9 and TRBJ1-6; weak D call: TRBD1 (5 bases). For the CDR3, the DNA is TGTGCCAGCAGCTTCGACAGCTATAATTCACCCCTCCACTTT. Translation: CASSFDSYNSPLHF. The full variable domain, with the rest looked up from reference TRBV7-9 and TRBJ1-6, is DTGVSQNPRHKITKRGQNVTFRCDPISEHNRLYWYRQTLGQGPEFLTYFQNEAQLEKSRLLSDRFSAERPKGSFSTLEIQRTEQGDSAMYLCASSFDSYNSPLHFGNGTRLTVT.